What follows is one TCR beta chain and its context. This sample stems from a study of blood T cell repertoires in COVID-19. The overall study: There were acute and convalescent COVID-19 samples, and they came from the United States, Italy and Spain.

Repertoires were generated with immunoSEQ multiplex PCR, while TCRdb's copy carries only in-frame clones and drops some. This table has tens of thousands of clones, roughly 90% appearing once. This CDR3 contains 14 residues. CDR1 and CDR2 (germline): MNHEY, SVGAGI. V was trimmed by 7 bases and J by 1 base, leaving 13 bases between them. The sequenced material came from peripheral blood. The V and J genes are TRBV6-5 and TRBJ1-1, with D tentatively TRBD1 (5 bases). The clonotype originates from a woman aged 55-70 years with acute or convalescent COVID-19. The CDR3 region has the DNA TGTGCCAGCAAAATCACCACAGGGAACACTGAAGCTTTCTTT. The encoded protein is CASKITTGNTEAFF.